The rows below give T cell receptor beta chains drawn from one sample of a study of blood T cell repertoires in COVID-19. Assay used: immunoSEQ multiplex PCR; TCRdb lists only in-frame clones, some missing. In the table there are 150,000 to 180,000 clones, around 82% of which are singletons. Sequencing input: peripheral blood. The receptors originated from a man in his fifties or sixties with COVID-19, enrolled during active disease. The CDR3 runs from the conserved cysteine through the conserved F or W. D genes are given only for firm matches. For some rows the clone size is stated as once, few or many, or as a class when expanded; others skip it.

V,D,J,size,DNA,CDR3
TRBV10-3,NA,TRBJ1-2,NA,TGTGCCATCAGTGTCAGGGAAGACTATGGCTACACCTTC,CAISVREDYGYTF
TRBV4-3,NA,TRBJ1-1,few,TGCGCCAGCAGCCAACCCGGACGGGAGAACACTGAAGCTTTCTTT,CASSQPGRENTEAFF
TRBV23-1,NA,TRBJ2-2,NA,TGCGCCAGCAGTCAATCGACCAGGAAGAACACCGGGGAGCTGTTTTTT,CASSQSTRKNTGELFF
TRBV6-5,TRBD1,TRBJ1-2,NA,TGTGCCAGCAGCCGACAGGGGGCGCTGAATGGCTACACCTTC,CASSRQGALNGYTF
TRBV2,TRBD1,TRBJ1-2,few,TGTGCCAGCAGTCCTCAGACAGGGAACTATGGCTACACCTTC,CASSPQTGNYGYTF
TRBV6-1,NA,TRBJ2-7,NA,TGTGCCAGCAGTGAAGCACACGTGGGCACCACCTACGAGCAGTACTTC,CASSEAHVGTTYEQYF
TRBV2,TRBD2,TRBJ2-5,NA,TGTGCCAGCAGCCGAAAGGGGCTAGCGGGAGAAGAGACCCAGTACTTC,CASSRKGLAGEETQYF
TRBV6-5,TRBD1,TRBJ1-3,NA,TGTGCCAGCAGGCGAGGGGGCCCCGCGTACACCATATATTTT,CASRRGGPAYTIYF
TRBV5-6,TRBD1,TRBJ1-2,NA,TGTGCCAGCAGCTTGGCTCCAGGGGGCGTCTATGGCTACACCTTC,CASSLAPGGVYGYTF
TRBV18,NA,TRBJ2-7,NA,TGTGCCAGCTCACCACCAGGAGGAAATTACGAGCAGTACTTC,CASSPPGGNYEQYF
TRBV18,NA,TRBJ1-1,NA,TGTGCCAGCTCACCAATTCAGGGCCAAAACACTGAAGCTTTCTTT,CASSPIQGQNTEAFF
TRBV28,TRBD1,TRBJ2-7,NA,TGTGCCAGCAGCGCAGGGGGTCCCCTCTACGAGCAGTACTTC,CASSAGGPLYEQYF
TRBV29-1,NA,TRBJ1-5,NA,TGCAGCGTTGGTACAGGGCAACAGCCCCAGCATTTT,CSVGTGQQPQHF
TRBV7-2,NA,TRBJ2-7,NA,TGTGCCAGCAGCTCCAGCGACCCTACGGGGCAGTACTTC,CASSSSDPTGQYF
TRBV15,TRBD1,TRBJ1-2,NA,TGTGCCACCAGCAGTATCAGACAGGGGGGTGGCTACACCTTC,CATSSIRQGGGYTF
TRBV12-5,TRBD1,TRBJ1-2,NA,TGTGCTAGTGGTTACGGGACAGGACCCTATGGCTACACCTTC,CASGYGTGPYGYTF
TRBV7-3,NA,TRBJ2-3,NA,TGTGCCAGCAGCTCTCCCCTCACAGATACGCAGTATTTT,CASSSPLTDTQYF
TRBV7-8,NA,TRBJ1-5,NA,TGTGCCAGCTCCACGGGGGGGCTTCCGCCCCAGCATTTT,CASSTGGLPPQHF
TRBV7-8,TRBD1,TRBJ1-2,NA,TGTGCCAGCAGCCCTGGGGACAGGGCAGCTTATGGCTACACCTTC,CASSPGDRAAYGYTF
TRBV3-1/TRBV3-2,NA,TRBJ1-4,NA,TGTGCCAGCAGCCAAGGACAGCTTGCAACTAATGAAAAACTGTTTTTT,CASSQGQLATNEKLFF
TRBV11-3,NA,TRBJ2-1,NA,TGTGCCAGCAGCTTAGATCTTCTCGGATCGGGGAATGAGCAGTTCTTC,CASSLDLLGSGNEQFF
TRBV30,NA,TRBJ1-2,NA,TGTGCCTGGAGCGGGGGATCCTATGGCTACACCTTC,CAWSGGSYGYTF
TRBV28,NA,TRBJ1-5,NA,TGTGCCAGCAGTTTACGGCAGGGTGGAAATAATCAGCCCCAGCATTTT,CASSLRQGGNNQPQHF
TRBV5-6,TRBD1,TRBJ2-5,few,TGTGCCAGCAGCCCCGACAGGGGGCTGCAAGAGACCCAGTACTTC,CASSPDRGLQETQYF
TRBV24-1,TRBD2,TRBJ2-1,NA,TGTGCCACCAGTGATGCAACTAGCGGGAGGGAACGCCCCTCCTACAATGAGCAGTTCTTC,CATSDATSGRERPSYNEQFF
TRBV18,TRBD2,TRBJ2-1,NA,TGTGCCAGCTCACCACGGACTGCGGGGGATGAGCAGTTCTTC,CASSPRTAGDEQFF
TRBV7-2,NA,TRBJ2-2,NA,TGTGCCAGCAGCTTCGTTACCGGGGAGCTGTTTTTT,CASSFVTGELFF
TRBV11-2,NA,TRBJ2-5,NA,TGTGCCAGCAGCTCTCTATCCTCAGAGACCCAGTACTTC,CASSSLSSETQYF
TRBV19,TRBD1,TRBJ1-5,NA,TGTGCCAGTAGTATAGAGCGACAGGGGGCTGTACAGCCCCAGCATTTT,CASSIERQGAVQPQHF
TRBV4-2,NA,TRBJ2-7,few,TGTGCCAGCAGCCGACGGGACAACTCCTACGAGCAGTACTTC,CASSRRDNSYEQYF
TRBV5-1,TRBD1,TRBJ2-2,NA,TGCGCCAGCAGCTTACGGACAGGCTCGAACACCGGGGAGCTGTTTTTT,CASSLRTGSNTGELFF
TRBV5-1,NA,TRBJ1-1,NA,TGCGCCAGCAGCTCCAACCTGGCGGGGAACACTGAAGCTTTCTTT,CASSSNLAGNTEAFF
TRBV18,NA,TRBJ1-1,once,TGTGCCAGCTCTAAACAGGACCTGAACACTGAAGCTTTCTTT,CASSKQDLNTEAFF
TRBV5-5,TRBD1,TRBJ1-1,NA,TGTGCCAGCAGCTTGAGGGGGCACGGCACTGAAGCTTTCTTT,CASSLRGHGTEAFF
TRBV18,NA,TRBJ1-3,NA,TGTGCCAGCTCAGGGCAGGGCTCTGGAAACACCATATATTTT,CASSGQGSGNTIYF
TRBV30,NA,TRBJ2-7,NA,TGTGCCTGGAGTGTAGCGCAGGGATTATACGAGCAGTACTTC,CAWSVAQGLYEQYF
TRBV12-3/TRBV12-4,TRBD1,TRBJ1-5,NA,TGTGCCAGCAGGGACAGGTACAATCAGCCCCAGCATTTT,CASRDRYNQPQHF
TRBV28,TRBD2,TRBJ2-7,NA,TGTGCCAGCAGGGAAGGGACTAGCGGGAGTTGGTACGAGCAGTACTTC,CASREGTSGSWYEQYF
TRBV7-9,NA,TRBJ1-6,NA,TGTGCCAGCAGCTTACAGGGAAATTCACCCCTCCACTTT,CASSLQGNSPLHF